This is a list of T cell receptor beta chains from one sample in a study of human T cells and chemical hapten exposure. MiXCR, run by TCRdb on the RACE reads, gives a single entry per CDR3 protein. The sample yields around 120,000 distinct CDR3 sequences, roughly 12% seen once. Material: whole blood, obtained in connection with sensitization to the hapten diphenylcyclopropenone (DPC). The receptors shown here come from a woman aged 50 to 60 with alopecia areata. Some clones in this sample may be carry-over from other donors' samples. Each CDR3 is given with its conserved first and last residue. The D gene is left open where the match is weak. Clone sizes are given selectively: once, few, many, or a class where the clone is expanded.

TRBV3-1	few	NA	TRBJ2-7	CASSQAGSSYEQYF	TGTGCCAGCAGCCAAGCGGGCAGCTCCTACGAGCAGTACTTC
TRBV7-6	many	NA	TRBJ1-1	CASSLGAGREAFF	TGTGCCAGCAGCTTAGGGGCAGGGCGTGAAGCTTTCTTT
TRBV6-6	many	TRBD2	TRBJ2-2	CASSYLGTSGGRNTGELFF	TGTGCCAGCAGTTACTTGGGGACTAGCGGGGGGCGAAACACCGGGGAGCTGTTTTTT
TRBV7-2	few	NA	TRBJ2-2	CASSFNPGELFF	TGTGCCAGCAGCTTCAACCCAGGGGAGCTGTTTTTT
TRBV29-1	many	NA	TRBJ2-5	CSVGIREIQETQYF	TGCAGCGTTGGCATCAGGGAAATCCAAGAGACCCAGTACTTC
TRBV7-2	many	TRBD2	TRBJ2-3	CASSPNPLAGANTQYF	TGTGCCAGCAGCCCGAACCCACTAGCGGGAGCGAATACGCAGTATTTT
TRBV20-1	many	NA	TRBJ2-2	CSARDHIREGVTGELFF	TGCAGTGCTAGAGATCATATTAGGGAAGGGGTTACCGGGGAGCTGTTTTTT
TRBV7-9	many	TRBD2	TRBJ2-3	CASSSSGTRSTDTQYF	TGTGCCAGCAGCTCTAGCGGGACCCGTAGCACAGATACGCAGTATTTT
TRBV28	many	NA	TRBJ2-1	CASSYRADEQFF	TGTGCCAGCAGTTACCGGGCGGATGAGCAGTTCTTC
TRBV12-3/TRBV12-4	few	NA	TRBJ1-1	CASNHREAFF	TGTGCCAGCAATCACAGAGAAGCTTTCTTT
TRBV4-1	many	TRBD1	TRBJ2-5	CASSQGGGKTETQYF	TGCGCCAGCAGCCAAGGAGGGGGCAAAACAGAGACCCAGTACTTC
TRBV20-1	NA	NA	TRBJ1-1	CSAAAAVTEAFF	TGCAGTGCGGCGGCCGCGGTCACTGAAGCTTTCTTT
TRBV29-1	few	TRBD1	TRBJ1-5	CSVGDRAVGPQHF	TGCAGCGTAGGGGACAGGGCAGTAGGGCCCCAGCATTTT
TRBV11-2	NA	NA	TRBJ2-7	CASSLPGAGEQYF	TGTGCCAGCAGCTTACCGGGAGCTGGGGAGCAGTACTTC
TRBV20-1	NA	TRBD2	TRBJ2-3	CSAGGTSGSTDTQYF	TGCAGTGCAGGAGGGACTAGCGGTAGCACAGATACGCAGTATTTT
TRBV28	many	NA	TRBJ1-6	CASGPPYSPLHF	TGTGCCAGCGGGCCGCCTTATTCACCCCTCCACTTT
TRBV20-1	many	NA	TRBJ2-1	CSADRLSSPFF	TGCAGTGCCGACCGGTTGAGCAGTCCGTTCTTC
TRBV20-1	NA	TRBD1	TRBJ2-7	CSGNVDRVPHEQYF	TGCAGTGGTAACGTGGACAGGGTTCCCCACGAGCAGTACTTC
TRBV9	NA	NA	TRBJ2-1	CASSRGSTGYNEQFF	TGTGCCAGCAGCCGTGGGTCCACGGGATACAATGAGCAGTTCTTC
TRBV6-5	many	NA	TRBJ2-5	CATTFGSQETQYF	TGTGCCACTACGTTTGGGTCCCAAGAGACCCAGTACTTC
TRBV28	many	NA	TRBJ2-6	CASELRGANVLTF	TGTGCCAGCGAGCTCCGAGGGGCCAACGTCCTGACTTTC
TRBV7-6	many	NA	TRBJ1-1	CASSLGFGGTEAFF	TGTGCCAGCAGCTTAGGGTTTGGAGGCACTGAAGCTTTCTTT